This T cell receptor (beta chain) was sequenced for a study of blood T cell repertoires in COVID-19 (dated by TCRdb to about 2020). Regarding the study in general: Collaborator samples came from the United States, Italy and Spain and covered acute and convalescent phases of COVID-19. The prospective study material was composed of cDNA or gDNA derived from T cells, B-cell-depleted T cells, or PBMCs. Subjects who had been exposed to COVID-19, were actively infected with it, or had recovered from it provided the deeply sampled blood TCRbeta repertoires that made up the dataset. The repertoires were released in a freely available public database intended as a resource for research on the immune response to SARS-CoV-2. Samples came from the ongoing ImmuneRACE study (first 160 participants) plus 1,254 subjects from 6 global collaborators. Nearly every sample came with metadata listing a de-identified subject ID, COVID-19 status, age in years and sex. Where available, HLA class I and class II types were taken from metadata supplied by the sample provider and were not determined by assay-based typing.

One collaborating source in Seattle enrolled patients during active infection and followed them longitudinally through the course of disease. The collaborating institutions used their own protocols to collect whole blood in K2EDTA tubes. For TCRbeta analysis, collaborator samples were shipped as frozen whole blood, as isolated PBMCs, or as DNA extracted from either sample type. This clone is a singleton in its sample. Its antigen target is currently unknown. Qualities for individual bases were not recorded, and no much larger clone is one base off. The junction shows trimming of 4 bases on V and 0 bases on J, and the gene matches do not reach 6 bases of it. The CDR3 goes from the cysteine to the phenylalanine over 15 residues. CDR3 DNA is the only sequence kept; it has 45 bases, read in frame from the first base. The CDR1 and CDR2 encoded by the germline V gene are SGDLS and YYNGEE. On the study overall, not on this receptor specifically: The quantity of clinical and demographic metadata differed by source and by participant and was supplied without curation.

The immunoSEQ Assay, a bias-controlled multiplex PCR, was used to amplify TCRbeta CDR3 regions from genomic DNA. Per the original workflow: The number of nucleated cells in each sample was estimated from the amplification of reference gene primers within the assay. Sequence reads were collapsed and filtered to measure the absolute abundance of every unique TCRbeta CDR3 rearrangement. Productive Simpson clonality was computed per sample as the square root of Simpson's diversity index over productive rearrangements. TCRdb carries this immuneACCESS record with in-frame sequences only. Its versions omit some clonotypes, under half of them owing to an unresolved V gene in the studies checked, with the rest unexplained. The DNA was the basis for D and trimming; V, J and clone size are from that table. This sample gives 300,000 to 400,000 clones in total; approximately 87% of them show up just once. Of the sample, 2% to 2.5% falls within the top ten clones.

The sequence is built from TRBV9 and TRBJ1-2, and 7 bases in between align with TRBD1. This TCR came from a woman aged 55-70 years with COVID-19, enrolled during active disease. The sequencing input was peripheral blood. In nucleotide form, the sequence is TGTGCCAGCAGCCCCAGGACAGGTCCTAACTATGGCTACACCTTC. The encoded protein is CASSPRTGPNYGYTF.